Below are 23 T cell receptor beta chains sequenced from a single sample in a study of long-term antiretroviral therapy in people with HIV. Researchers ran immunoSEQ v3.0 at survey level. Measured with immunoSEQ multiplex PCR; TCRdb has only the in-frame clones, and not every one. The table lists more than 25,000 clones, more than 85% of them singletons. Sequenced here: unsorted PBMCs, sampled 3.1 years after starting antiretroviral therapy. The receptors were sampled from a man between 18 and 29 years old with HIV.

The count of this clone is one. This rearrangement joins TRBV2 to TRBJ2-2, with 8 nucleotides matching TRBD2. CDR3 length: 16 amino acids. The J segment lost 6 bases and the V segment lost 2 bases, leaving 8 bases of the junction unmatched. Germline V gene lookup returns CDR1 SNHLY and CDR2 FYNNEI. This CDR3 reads CASSESGGGVPGELFF. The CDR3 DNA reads TGTGCCAGCAGTGAATCCGGGGGGGGCGTTCCCGGGGAGCTGTTTTTT. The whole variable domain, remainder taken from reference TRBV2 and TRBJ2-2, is EPEVTQTPSHQVTQMGQEVILRCVPISNHLYFYWYRQILGQKVEFLVSFYNNEISEKSEIFDDQFSVERPDGSNFTLKIRSTKLEDSAMYFCASSESGGGVPGELFFGEGSRLTVL.

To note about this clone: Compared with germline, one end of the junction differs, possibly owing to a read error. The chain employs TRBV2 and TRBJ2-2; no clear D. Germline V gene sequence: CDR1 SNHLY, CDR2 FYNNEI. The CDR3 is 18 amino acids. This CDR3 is CARSEDPPAQANTGELFF. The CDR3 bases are TGTGCCAGAAGTGAAGATCCGCCCGCCCAAGCGAACACCGGGGAGCTGTTTTTT.

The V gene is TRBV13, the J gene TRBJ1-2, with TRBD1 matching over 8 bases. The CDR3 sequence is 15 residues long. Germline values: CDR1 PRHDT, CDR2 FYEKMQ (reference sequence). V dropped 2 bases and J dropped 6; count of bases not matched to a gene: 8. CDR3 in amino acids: CASSLLRTGRDGYTF. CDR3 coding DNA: TGTGCCAGCAGCTTATTGAGGACAGGGCGGGATGGCTACACCTTC.

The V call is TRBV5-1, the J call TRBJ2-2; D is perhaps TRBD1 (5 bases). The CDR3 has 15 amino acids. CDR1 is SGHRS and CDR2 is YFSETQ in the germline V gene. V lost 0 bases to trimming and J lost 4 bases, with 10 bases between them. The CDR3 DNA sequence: TGCGCCAGCAGCTTGGGGGGCCTCGGCACCGGGGAGCTGTTTTTT. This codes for CASSLGGLGTGELFF.

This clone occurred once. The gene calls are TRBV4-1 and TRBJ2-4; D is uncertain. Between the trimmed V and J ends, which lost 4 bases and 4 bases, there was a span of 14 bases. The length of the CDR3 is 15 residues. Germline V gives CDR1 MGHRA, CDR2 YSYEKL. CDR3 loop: CASSPIWQSKNIQYF. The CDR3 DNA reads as TGCGCCAGCAGCCCCATATGGCAGAGTAAAAACATTCAGTACTTC.

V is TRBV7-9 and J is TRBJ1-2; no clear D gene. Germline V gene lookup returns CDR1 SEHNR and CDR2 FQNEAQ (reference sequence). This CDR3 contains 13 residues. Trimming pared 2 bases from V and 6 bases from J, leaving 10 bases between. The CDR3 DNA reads TGTGCCAGCAGCTTACAAGGGAGGAATGGCTACACCTTC. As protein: CASSLQGRNGYTF.

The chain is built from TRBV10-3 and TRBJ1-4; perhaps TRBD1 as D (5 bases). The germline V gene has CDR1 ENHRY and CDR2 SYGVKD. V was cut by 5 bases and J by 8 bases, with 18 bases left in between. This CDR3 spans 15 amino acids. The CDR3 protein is CAISSTGDLGEKLFF. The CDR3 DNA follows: TGTGCCATCAGTTCTACAGGAGATCTAGGGGAAAAACTGTTTTTT.

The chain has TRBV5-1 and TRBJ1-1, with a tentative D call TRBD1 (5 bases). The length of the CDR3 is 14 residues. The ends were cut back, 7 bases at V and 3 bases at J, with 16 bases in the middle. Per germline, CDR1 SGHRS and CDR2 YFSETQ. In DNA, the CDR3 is TGCGCCAGCTCAGAAATCCCGGGGGACACTGAAGCTTTCTTT. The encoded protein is CASSEIPGDTEAFF.

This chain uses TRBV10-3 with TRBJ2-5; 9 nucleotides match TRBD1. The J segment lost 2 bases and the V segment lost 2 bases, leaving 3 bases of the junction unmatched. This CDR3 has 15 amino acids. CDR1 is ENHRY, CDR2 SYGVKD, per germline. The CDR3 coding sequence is TGTGCCATCAGTGAGCCCGGGACAGGGCAAGAGACCCAGTACTTC. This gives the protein CAISEPGTGQETQYF.

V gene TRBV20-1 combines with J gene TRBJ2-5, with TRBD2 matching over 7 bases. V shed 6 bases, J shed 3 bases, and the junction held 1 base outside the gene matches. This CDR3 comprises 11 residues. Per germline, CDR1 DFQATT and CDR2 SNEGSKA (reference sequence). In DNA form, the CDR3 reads TGCAGTGCAGGACTAGAAGAGACCCAGTACTTC. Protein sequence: CSAGLEETQYF.

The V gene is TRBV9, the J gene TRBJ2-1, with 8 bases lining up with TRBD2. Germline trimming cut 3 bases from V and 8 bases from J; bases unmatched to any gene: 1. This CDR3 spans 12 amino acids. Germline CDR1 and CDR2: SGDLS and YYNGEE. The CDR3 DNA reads TGTGCCAGCAGCGCCGGGGGGGATGAGCAGTTCTTC. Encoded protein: CASSAGGDEQFF.

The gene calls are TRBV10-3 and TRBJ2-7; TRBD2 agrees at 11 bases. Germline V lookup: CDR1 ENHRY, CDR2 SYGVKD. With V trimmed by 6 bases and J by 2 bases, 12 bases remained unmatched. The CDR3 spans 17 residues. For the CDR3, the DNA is TGTGCCATCAGCTTACAACGGGATAGCGGGGGGGCCTACGAGCAGTACTTC. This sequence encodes CAISLQRDSGGAYEQYF.

The CDR3 DNA sequence: TGTGCCAGCAGGAAGTCTAGCAATCAGCCCCAGCATTTT. Translated: CASRKSSNQPQHF. The rearrangement joins TRBV6-1 to TRBJ1-5; D ambiguous. The CDR3 has 13 amino acids. Deletions cut 6 bases from V and 0 bases from J, with 6 bases between. CDR1 MNHNS and CDR2 SASEGT come from the germline V gene.

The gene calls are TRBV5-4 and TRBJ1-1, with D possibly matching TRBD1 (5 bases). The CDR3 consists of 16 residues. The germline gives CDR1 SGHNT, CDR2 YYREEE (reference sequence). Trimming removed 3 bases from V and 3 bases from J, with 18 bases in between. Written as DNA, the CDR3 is TGTGCCAGCAGCTCCTTCCCTTGGGGCCGGGACACTGAAGCTTTCTTT. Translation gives CASSSFPWGRDTEAFF.

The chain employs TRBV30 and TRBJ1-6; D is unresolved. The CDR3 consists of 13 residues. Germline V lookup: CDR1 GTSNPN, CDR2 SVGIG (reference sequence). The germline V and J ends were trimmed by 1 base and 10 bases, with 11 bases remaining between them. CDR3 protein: CAWSGRQQSPLHF. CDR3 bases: TGTGCCTGGAGTGGCCGCCAGCAATCACCCCTCCACTTT.

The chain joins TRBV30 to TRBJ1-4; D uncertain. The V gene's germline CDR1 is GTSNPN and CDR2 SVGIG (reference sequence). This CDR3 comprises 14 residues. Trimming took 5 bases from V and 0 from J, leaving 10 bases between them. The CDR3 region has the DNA TGTGCCTGGGGGCGTTCCGCAACTAATGAAAAACTGTTTTTT. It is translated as CAWGRSATNEKLFF.

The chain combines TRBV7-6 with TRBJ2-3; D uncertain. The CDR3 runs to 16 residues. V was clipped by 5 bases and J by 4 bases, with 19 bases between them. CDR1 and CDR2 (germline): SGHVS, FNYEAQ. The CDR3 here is CASSPGTGPRPDTQYF. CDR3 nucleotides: TGTGCCAGCAGCCCAGGTACGGGCCCGCGTCCAGATACGCAGTATTTT.

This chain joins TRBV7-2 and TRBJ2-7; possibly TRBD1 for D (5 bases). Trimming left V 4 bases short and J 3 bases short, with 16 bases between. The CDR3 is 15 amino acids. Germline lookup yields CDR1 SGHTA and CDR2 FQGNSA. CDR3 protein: CASSSRRREGYEQYF. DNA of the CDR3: TGTGCCAGCAGCTCCCGTCGCAGGGAAGGCTACGAGCAGTACTTC.

The DNA for the CDR3 is TGTGCCAGTAGGGGCAGGGGAGTGCGGGAAGGCACTGAAGCTTTCTTT. Residues: CASRGRGVREGTEAFF. V and J are TRBV19 and TRBJ1-1; tentative D call: TRBD1 (6 bases). Germline CDR1 LNHDA, CDR2 SQIVND (reference sequence). This CDR3 region has 16 residues. V lost 6 bases and J 4 bases, leaving 21 bases between the germline ends. Full variable domain (remainder filled in from reference TRBV19 and TRBJ1-1): DGGITQSPKYLFRKEGQNVTLSCEQNLNHDAMYWYRQDPGQGLRLIYYSQIVNDFQKGDIAEGYSVSREKKESFPLTVTSAQKNPTAFYLCASRGRGVREGTEAFFGQGTRLTVV.

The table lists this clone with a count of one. The CDR3 loop is CASRQTGELFF. The CDR3 region has the DNA TGCGCCAGCAGACAAACCGGGGAGCTGTTTTTT. This chain uses TRBV4-1 with TRBJ2-2; no reliable D call. The germline V gene has CDR1 MGHRA and CDR2 YSYEKL. V was clipped by 6 bases and J by 5 bases, with 4 bases between them. This CDR3 comprises 11 residues.

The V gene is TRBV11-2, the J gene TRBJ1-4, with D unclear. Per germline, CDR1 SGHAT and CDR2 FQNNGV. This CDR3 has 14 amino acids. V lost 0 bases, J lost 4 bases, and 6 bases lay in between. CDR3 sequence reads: CASSLDRDNEKLFF. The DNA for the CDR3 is TGTGCCAGCAGCTTAGACAGAGATAATGAAAAACTGTTTTTT. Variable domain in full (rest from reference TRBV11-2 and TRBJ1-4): EAGVAQSPRYKIIEKRQSVAFWCNPISGHATLYWYQQILGQGPKLLIQFQNNGVVDDSQLPKDRFSAERLKGVDSTLKIQPAKLEDSAVYLCASSLDRDNEKLFFGSGTQLSVL.

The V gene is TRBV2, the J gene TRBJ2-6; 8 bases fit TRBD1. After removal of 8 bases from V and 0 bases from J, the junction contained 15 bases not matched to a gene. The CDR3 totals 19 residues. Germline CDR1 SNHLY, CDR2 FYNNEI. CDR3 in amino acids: CASGDRTGSPTSGANVLTF. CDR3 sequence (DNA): TGTGCCAGCGGGGACAGGACCGGCTCCCCGACCTCTGGGGCCAACGTCCTGACTTTC.

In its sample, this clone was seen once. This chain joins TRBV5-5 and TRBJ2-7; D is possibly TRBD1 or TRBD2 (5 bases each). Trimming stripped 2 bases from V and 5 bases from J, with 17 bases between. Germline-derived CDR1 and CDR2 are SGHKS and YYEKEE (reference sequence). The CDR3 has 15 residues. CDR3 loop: CASSLSGTIGHEQYF. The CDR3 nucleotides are TGTGCCAGCAGCTTATCCGGGACCATAGGCCACGAGCAGTACTTC.